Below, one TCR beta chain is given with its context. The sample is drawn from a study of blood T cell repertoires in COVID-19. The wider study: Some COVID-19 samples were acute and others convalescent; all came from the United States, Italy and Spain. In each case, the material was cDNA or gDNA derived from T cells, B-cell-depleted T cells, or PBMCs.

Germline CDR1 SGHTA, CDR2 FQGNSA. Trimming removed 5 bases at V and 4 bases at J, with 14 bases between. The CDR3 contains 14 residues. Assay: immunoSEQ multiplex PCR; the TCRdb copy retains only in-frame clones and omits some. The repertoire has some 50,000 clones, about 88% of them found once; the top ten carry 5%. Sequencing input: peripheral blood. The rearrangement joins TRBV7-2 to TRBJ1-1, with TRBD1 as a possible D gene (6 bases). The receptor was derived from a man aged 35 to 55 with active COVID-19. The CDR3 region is CASSTQGYSTEAFF. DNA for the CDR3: TGTGCCAGCAGCACCCAGGGGTACAGCACTGAAGCTTTCTTT.